This T cell receptor (beta chain) was obtained from a study of metastatic and nonmetastatic thyroid tumors. CDR1 and CDR2 (germline): MGHDK, SYGVNS. CDR3 length: 20 amino acids. The ends were cut back, 1 base at V and 1 base at J, with 23 bases in the middle. All patients were untreated before thyroid surgery. Using MiXCR, TCRdb reanalyzed the PCR reads. The sample records about 12,000 clones, around a quarter being singletons. This clone has ten or more counts. The receptor comes from a female donor with papillary thyroid cancer or a benign thyroid nodule (not recorded which). Some clones in this sample may be carry-over from other donors' samples. The sequenced sample consisted of tumor tissue. The chain is built from TRBV25-1 and TRBJ2-4; D perhaps matches TRBD2 (6 bases). The CDR3: CASSEFPGPSAGPAKNIQYF. In nucleotides, the CDR3 is TGTGCCAGCAGTGAATTCCCCGGGCCTAGCGCTGGGCCGGCCAAAAACATTCAGTACTTC.